The 20 T cell receptor beta chains below come from one sample, sequenced in a study of neurological immune-mediated disorders. One entry per CDR3 protein, called by TCRdb with MiXCR from the 5' RACE reads. The sample includes 40,000 or so distinct CDR3 sequences, 2.5% of them seen just once. Material: PBMCs. The receptors were sampled from a man aged 30 to 45 with multiple sclerosis.

This clonotype showed up just a few times. The chain combines TRBV20-1 with TRBJ2-2, with TRBD2 matching over 13 bases. V shed 3 bases, J shed 6 bases, and the junction held 7 bases outside the gene matches. Germline V gene sequence: CDR1 DFQATT, CDR2 SNEGSKA (reference sequence). The CDR3 is 16 residues long. CDR3 nucleotides: TGCAGTGCTAGTGGACTAGCGGGAGAGGTACCCGGGGAGCTGTTTTTT. It specifies CSASGLAGEVPGELFF.

About this clonotype itself: This sequence may be a read error, since a much larger clone differs from it by one base. The genes are TRBV6-1 and TRBJ2-2; D is possibly TRBD1 (6 bases). The CDR3 is made up of 14 amino acids. Germline CDR1 and CDR2: MNHNS and SASEGT. Deletions cut 8 bases from V and 7 bases from J, with 17 bases between. CDR3 protein: CASGTGRDNGELFF. In nucleotides, the CDR3 is TGTGCCAGCGGCACTGGTAGGGACAACGGGGAGCTGTTTTTT.

This clonotype was observed many times. This rearrangement joins TRBV21-1 to TRBJ2-5; the table gives TRBD2 as D, unverified against the DNA. TRBV21-1 is marked as a pseudogene. This CDR3 comprises 19 residues. CDR3 sequence (DNA): TGTGCCAGCAGCAAAAATGGCTGCGCCAGCGGGAGGGCTGGGAAGACCCAGTACTTC. Its translation: CASSKNGCASGRAGKTQYF.

This clonotype was seen repeatedly, ten times or more. This chain uses TRBV12-3 or TRBV12-4 with TRBJ2-7; tentative D call: TRBD2 (7 bases). The CDR3 sequence is 14 residues long. The ends were cut back, 7 bases at V and 4 bases at J, with 17 bases in the middle. CDR3 sequence: CASNQAGHVYEQYF. Here the CDR3 DNA reads TGTGCCAGCAATCAAGCGGGACACGTTTACGAGCAGTACTTC.

This clonotype has only a few counts. The CDR3 ends on some other residue instead of the conserved phenylalanine or tryptophan, so this is likely a read error. This chain uses TRBV29-1 with TRBJ2-4, with 7 bases fitting TRBD2. Germline V lookup: CDR1 SQVTM, CDR2 ANQGSEA. CDR3 length: 16 residues. With V trimmed by 2 bases and J by 7 bases, 14 bases remained unmatched. The CDR3 spells CSVEKVAGAGFNIQYN. The CDR3 bases are TGCAGCGTTGAAAAAGTGGCCGGAGCGGGATTCAACATTCAGTACAAC.

This clonotype has at least ten counts. The rearrangement joins TRBV5-8 to TRBJ1-5, with 9 bases that match TRBD1. Trimming at V came to 4 bases and at J to 5 bases, leaving 4 bases not matched to a gene. The germline gives CDR1 SGHTS, CDR2 YDEGEE. CDR3 length: 14 amino acids. The DNA for the CDR3 is TGTGCCAGCAGCGCGGACAGGGGATATCAGCCCCAGCATTTT. Protein sequence: CASSADRGYQPQHF.

This clonotype was recorded at least ten times. This chain links TRBV7-2 with TRBJ2-5; D ambiguous. Trimming cost V 2 bases and J 0 bases, with 4 bases left between them. The CDR3 runs 13 residues. Germline loops: CDR1 SGHTA, CDR2 FQGNSA. In DNA, the CDR3 is TGTGCCAGCAGCTTATCCTACCAAGAGACCCAGTACTTC. This translates into CASSLSYQETQYF.

This clonotype was counted many times. This chain links TRBV20-1 with TRBJ1-5; D is unresolved. CDR3 length equals 13 residues. V was cut by 5 bases and J by 9 bases, with 17 bases left in between. Germline CDR1 DFQATT, CDR2 SNEGSKA (reference sequence). The CDR3 DNA reads TGCAGTGCTCGTCTGAGGCCTGAGCGGCCCCAGCATTTT. Protein: CSARLRPERPQHF.

This clonotype was seen repeatedly, ten times or more. This chain connects TRBV7-6 to TRBJ1-4; D perhaps matches TRBD1 (5 bases). CDR1 is SGHVS, CDR2 FNYEAQ, per germline. V was cut by 5 bases and J by 3 bases, with 7 bases left in between. This CDR3 contains 13 residues. The CDR3 sequence: CASSPGPNEKLFF. CDR3 bases: TGTGCCAGCAGCCCGGGACCTAATGAAAAACTGTTTTTT.

In this sample, this clonotype turned up many times. The chain recombines TRBV20-1 with TRBJ2-7; no reliable D call. This CDR3 is built from 12 residues. Germline CDR1 is DFQATT and CDR2 is SNEGSKA (reference sequence). The V gene lost 3 bases and the J gene lost 4 bases, with 10 bases spanning the gap. The CDR3 reads CSASGSAYEQYF. The CDR3 DNA reads TGCAGTGCTAGCGGCTCGGCTTACGAGCAGTACTTC.

This clonotype was counted at least ten times. This sequence joins TRBV28 and TRBJ2-7, with TRBD1 matching 7 bases. Per germline, CDR1 MDHEN and CDR2 SYDVKM. With 3 bases clipped from V and 4 bases from J, the junction kept 6 bases outside the gene matches. The CDR3 sequence is 14 residues long. This chain's CDR3 is CASSFFGQAYEQYF. In DNA form, the CDR3 reads TGTGCCAGCAGTTTTTTTGGACAGGCGTACGAGCAGTACTTC.

The table lists this clonotype with many counts. The V call is TRBV20-1, the J call TRBJ2-7; 8 bases are a match to TRBD1. The germline gives CDR1 DFQATT, CDR2 SNEGSKA (reference sequence). V lost 0 bases to trimming and J lost 5 bases; unmatched junction nucleotides: 3. The CDR3 totals 13 residues. The CDR3 DNA follows: TGCAGTGCTAGAGATGACAGGGGCGACGAGCAGTACTTC. Protein: CSARDDRGDEQYF.

In this sample, this clonotype turned up many times. The chain links TRBV20-1 to TRBJ2-1; 7 positions match TRBD2. Germline V gene data show CDR1 as DFQATT and CDR2 as SNEGSKA (reference sequence). There are 13 residues in the CDR3. V trimming: 7 bases; J trimming: 7 bases; junction bases outside the gene matches: 10. The CDR3 loop reads CSGGLQLKNEQFF. The CDR3 DNA is TGCAGTGGGGGACTACAACTCAAAAATGAGCAGTTCTTC.

This clonotype occurred many times. This chain joins TRBV7-7 and TRBJ2-5; D possibly uses TRBD1 or TRBD2 (6 bases each). This CDR3 spans 13 amino acids. Per the germline V gene, CDR1 is SSHAT and CDR2 is FNYEAQ (reference sequence). Trimming pared 2 bases from V and 5 bases from J, leaving 9 bases between. CDR3 DNA: TGTGCCAGCAGCTTACAGGGGAGGGAGACCCAGTACTTC. It codes for CASSLQGRETQYF.

This clonotype was found many times. The chain combines TRBV10-2 with TRBJ1-5; no firm D call. CDR3 size: 14 residues. With 0 bases removed from V and 1 base from J, the gap between germline ends came to 4 bases. Germline CDR1 WSHSY, CDR2 SAAADI. The CDR3 region is CASSESGSNQPQHF. The CDR3 nucleotides read TGCGCCAGCAGTGAGTCGGGAAGCAATCAGCCCCAGCATTTT.

This clonotype was picked up many times. The chain uses TRBV20-1 and TRBJ1-6; tentatively, D is TRBD1 (6 bases). The CDR3 covers 14 residues. The germline V gene encodes CDR1 DFQATT and CDR2 SNEGSKA (reference sequence). V gave up 0 bases and J gave up 7 bases, with 10 bases separating them. The CDR3 is CSARDRQGNSPLHF. CDR3 DNA sequence: TGCAGTGCTAGAGATCGGCAGGGGAATTCACCCCTCCACTTT.

This clonotype came up many times. V and J are TRBV12-3 or TRBV12-4 and TRBJ2-7; 7 nucleotides line up with TRBD1. The CDR3 is 14 residues long. The trim removed 5 bases at V and 3 bases at J, leaving 7 bases unmatched. CDR3 sequence (DNA): TGTGCCAGCAGTGCCAGACAGGGCCTCTACGAGCAGTACTTC. Translated, it gives CASSARQGLYEQYF.

This clonotype has ten or more counts. The J gene is TRBJ2-7, the V gene TRBV7-2; no clear D gene. The V gene's germline CDR1 is SGHTA and CDR2 FQGNSA. The CDR3 sequence is 13 residues long. V dropped 4 bases and J dropped 2 bases, with 9 bases sitting between them. The DNA of the CDR3 is TGTGCCAGCAGCTCGCGGACCGCCTACGAGCAGTACTTC. Amino acid sequence: CASSSRTAYEQYF.

Ten or more counts support this clonotype. This chain links TRBV7-2 with TRBJ2-7; the D gene is possibly TRBD2 (6 bases). Between the trimmed V and J ends, which lost 4 bases and 2 bases, there was a span of 24 bases. This CDR3 has 18 residues. Germline V gene lookup returns CDR1 SGHTA and CDR2 FQGNSA. The CDR3 DNA reads TGTGCCAGCAGCTCTTTTGGCCTCAGCAGTGGGAGGCCCTACGAGCAGTACTTC. Amino acids: CASSSFGLSSGRPYEQYF. The full variable domain, completed using reference TRBV7-2 and TRBJ2-7, is GAGVSQSPSNKVTEKGKDVELRCDPISGHTALYWYRQSLGQGLEFLIYFQGNSAPDKSGLPSDRFSAERTGGSVSTLTIQRTQQEDSAVYLCASSSFGLSSGRPYEQYFGPGTRLTVT.

This clonotype was picked up many times. V usage is TRBV20-1 and J usage is TRBJ1-1; unclear D gene. CDR3 length: 14 residues. The germline gives CDR1 DFQATT, CDR2 SNEGSKA (reference sequence). V lost 5 bases to trimming and J lost 0 bases, with 13 bases between them. The CDR3 spells CSAPRLALNTEAFF. The CDR3 DNA follows: TGCAGTGCTCCTAGACTTGCCTTGAACACTGAAGCTTTCTTT.